These 21 T cell receptor beta chains came from one sample sequenced in a study of blood T cell repertoires in COVID-19. Assay used: immunoSEQ multiplex PCR; TCRdb lists only in-frame clones, some missing. Found here are roughly 260,000 clones, around nine tenths of them singletons; the top ten hold 2% to 2.5%. Material for sequencing was peripheral blood. Receptors originate from a woman between 40 and 50 years old who had recovered from COVID-19.

This sequence joins TRBV12-3 or TRBV12-4 and TRBJ2-7, with TRBD1 identical over 7 bases. The CDR3 runs 13 residues. With V trimmed by 3 bases and J by 6 bases, 5 bases remained unmatched. CDR3 DNA: TGTGCCAGCAGTTTGCCCCCAGGGGGCGAGCAGTACTTC. Translation: CASSLPPGGEQYF.

The rearrangement links TRBV6-5 to TRBJ2-7, with 7 bases that match TRBD2. In germline, CDR1 is MNHEY, CDR2 SVGAGI. Trimming cost V 5 bases and J 3 bases; bases outside gene matches: 7. The CDR3 extends over 14 amino acids. CDR3 protein: CASSTARTSYEQYF. The CDR3 region has the DNA TGTGCCAGCAGTACCGCCCGGACTAGCTACGAGCAGTACTTC.

V is TRBV10-3 and J is TRBJ2-5; 8 bases fit TRBD1. This CDR3 spans 15 amino acids. V shed 0 bases and J 5 bases; nucleotides not matched to a gene: 5. Germline lookup yields CDR1 ENHRY and CDR2 SYGVKD. CDR3 sequence: CAISESQGAPETQYF. The CDR3 DNA follows: TGTGCCATCAGTGAGTCCCAGGGGGCGCCCGAGACCCAGTACTTC.

The chain combines TRBV19 with TRBJ2-6, with TRBD2 matching over 12 bases. The CDR3 is 19 amino acids. V shed 3 bases, J shed 0 bases, and the junction held 6 bases outside the gene matches. Germline V gene sequence: CDR1 LNHDA, CDR2 SQIVND (reference sequence). Here the CDR3 reads CASSMLAGGPGSGANVLTF. The CDR3, as DNA: TGTGCCAGTAGTATGCTAGCGGGAGGGCCAGGCTCTGGGGCCAACGTCCTGACTTTC.

The chain employs TRBV5-4 and TRBJ2-7; TRBD2 matches at 10 bases. Germline-derived CDR1 and CDR2 are SGHNT and YYREEE (reference sequence). The V gene end was trimmed by 4 bases and the J gene end by 3 bases; junction bases not matched to a gene: 10. This CDR3 comprises 16 residues. CDR3 bases: TGTGCCAGCAGCCCTCCCCCCGGGACTAGCGTCTACGAGCAGTACTTC. It translates to CASSPPPGTSVYEQYF. Complete variable domain (other parts from reference TRBV5-4 and TRBJ2-7): ETGVTQSPTHLIKTRGQQVTLRCSSQSGHNTVSWYQQALGQGPQFIFQYYREEENGRGNFPPRFSGLQFPNYSSELNVNALELDDSALYLCASSPPPGTSVYEQYFGPGTRLTVT.

The V call is TRBV7-3, the J call TRBJ2-5, with D possibly TRBD1 on 5 matching bases. Trimming stripped 2 bases from V and 4 bases from J, with 17 bases between. Germline CDR1 reads SGHTA; CDR2 reads FQGTGA. This CDR3 comprises 16 residues. The CDR3 spells CASSLQGERSRETQYF. Written as DNA, the CDR3 is TGTGCCAGCAGCTTACAGGGCGAGAGATCCCGAGAGACCCAGTACTTC.

The V call is TRBV12-3 or TRBV12-4, the J call TRBJ2-5; TRBD1 matches at 7 bases. The CDR3 has 13 amino acids. J gave up 7 bases and V 5 bases, and 7 bases lay outside the gene matches. Here the CDR3 DNA reads TGTGCCAGCAGTATAACAGGGGCAGGGACCCAGTACTTC. Its translation: CASSITGAGTQYF.

The genes are TRBV18 and TRBJ2-1, with D possibly being TRBD1 (6 bases). Deletions cut 0 bases from V and 6 bases from J, with 18 bases between. The CDR3 is 17 residues long. The germline gives CDR1 KGHSH, CDR2 LQKENI. The CDR3 DNA reads TGTGCCAGCTCACCACCGATTGGGGGCCCAGGCTCCAATGAGCAGTTCTTC. This codes for CASSPPIGGPGSNEQFF. The full variable domain, with the rest looked up from reference TRBV18 and TRBJ2-1, is NAGVMQNPRHLVRRRGQEARLRCSPMKGHSHVYWYRQLPEEGLKFMVYLQKENIIDESGMPKERFSAEFPKEGPSILRIQQVVRGDSAAYFCASSPPIGGPGSNEQFFGPGTRLTVL.

This chain uses TRBV7-2 with TRBJ2-7; 11 bases fit TRBD1. The ends lost 4 bases at V and 7 bases at J; junction bases unmatched: 3. Per germline, CDR1 SGHTA and CDR2 FQGNSA. The CDR3 runs to 13 residues. The CDR3 protein is CASSSDRGQEQYF. DNA for the CDR3: TGTGCCAGCAGCTCGGACAGGGGGCAGGAGCAGTACTTC.

The V and J genes are TRBV10-1 and TRBJ2-3, with 11 positions matching TRBD2. V lost 2 bases, J lost 5 bases, and 9 bases stayed unmatched. The CDR3 is 17 residues long. From germline, CDR1 is WNHNN and CDR2 SYGVQD (reference sequence). The CDR3 sequence is CASSEPPTSGIGDTQYF. CDR3 bases: TGCGCCAGCAGTGAGCCCCCGACTAGCGGGATAGGAGATACGCAGTATTTT.

The J gene is TRBJ1-2, the V gene TRBV19; D perhaps matches TRBD1 (6 bases). V shed 7 bases and J shed 8 bases, with 17 bases lying between them. The CDR3 spans 13 residues. Germline V gives CDR1 LNHDA, CDR2 SQIVND (reference sequence). CDR3 bases: TGTGCCAGTACCCCAACAGGGACGGGCGGCTACACCTTC. Translated, it gives CASTPTGTGGYTF.

The V call is TRBV19, the J call TRBJ1-4; 10 nucleotides match TRBD1. The CDR3 runs to 17 residues. The J segment lost 0 bases and the V segment lost 5 bases, leaving 6 bases of the junction unmatched. CDR1 and CDR2 (germline): LNHDA, SQIVND (reference sequence). CDR3 bases: TGTGCCAGTAGTTCAACCGGGACAGGGGCAACTAATGAAAAACTGTTTTTT. It is translated as CASSSTGTGATNEKLFF.

This rearrangement joins TRBV30 to TRBJ1-1; 10 bases align to TRBD1. Germline assignment: CDR1 GTSNPN and CDR2 SVGIG (reference sequence). Unmatched junction bases numbered 8, after V lost 0 bases and J lost 7 bases. The CDR3 runs to 15 residues. For the CDR3, the DNA is TGTGCCTGGAGTGTAGGGGACAGGGGCCGAGATGAAGCTTTCTTT. It yields the protein CAWSVGDRGRDEAFF.

V is TRBV19 and J is TRBJ2-7; 7 nucleotides match TRBD1. The CDR3 sequence is 14 residues long. Germline V lookup: CDR1 LNHDA, CDR2 SQIVND (reference sequence). J lost 2 bases, V lost 3 bases, and 4 bases had no gene match. CDR3 amino acids: CASSIMTGPYEQYF. The CDR3, as DNA: TGTGCCAGTAGTATTATGACAGGGCCCTACGAGCAGTACTTC.

This clone was counted a single time. The chain has TRBV15 and TRBJ2-3, with D perhaps TRBD2 (5 bases). Trimming shortened V by 5 bases and J by 4 bases, and 10 bases separated the two germline ends. Germline CDR1 LNHNV, CDR2 YYDKDF (reference sequence). The CDR3 runs to 13 residues. This CDR3 reads CATSSRGSDTQYF. CDR3 nucleotides: TGTGCCACCAGCTCCCGGGGATCAGATACGCAGTATTTT.

The V gene is TRBV6-2 or TRBV6-3, the J gene TRBJ2-7, with a weak D call TRBD2 (5 bases). Trimming removed 2 bases at V and 6 bases at J, with 17 bases between. This CDR3 spans 15 amino acids. Germline lookup yields CDR1 MNHEY and CDR2 SVGEGT. In DNA form, the CDR3 reads TGTGCCAGCAGTTACGCAAGAGGGCGGACTGGCGAGCAGTACTTC. It yields the protein CASSYARGRTGEQYF.

This chain links TRBV19 with TRBJ1-1, with D hard to call. The V end lost 3 bases, the J end lost 5 bases, and 13 bases lay between the germline ends. Germline lookup yields CDR1 LNHDA and CDR2 SQIVND (reference sequence). The CDR3 sequence is 14 residues long. The DNA for the CDR3 is TGTGCCAGTAGTATTGCGGGCGGGAGAACTGAAGCTTTCTTT. Its protein product is CASSIAGGRTEAFF. Based on the CDR3 plus reference TRBV19 and TRBJ1-1, the full variable domain is DGGITQSPKYLFRKEGQNVTLSCEQNLNHDAMYWYRQDPGQGLRLIYYSQIVNDFQKGDIAEGYSVSREKKESFPLTVTSAQKNPTAFYLCASSIAGGRTEAFFGQGTRLTVV.

V gene TRBV25-1 combines with J gene TRBJ1-2; D is undetermined. Germline V gene data show CDR1 as MGHDK and CDR2 as SYGVNS. The length of the CDR3 is 17 residues. Deletions cut 2 bases from V and 2 bases from J, with 18 bases between. The CDR3 nucleotides read TGTGCCAGCAGTGAAATGGGAGGGAAGGAAGGAAACTATGGCTACACCTTC. This translates into CASSEMGGKEGNYGYTF.

The rearrangement joins TRBV7-9 to TRBJ2-7; no firm D call. The germline V and J ends were trimmed by 3 bases and 1 base, with 7 bases remaining between them. This CDR3 contains 13 residues. CDR1 and CDR2 from the germline V gene are SEHNR and FQNEAQ (reference sequence). The CDR3 reads CASSLAGSYEQYF. The DNA of the CDR3 is TGTGCCAGCAGCTTGGCAGGTTCCTACGAGCAGTACTTC. Drawing the rest from reference TRBV7-9 and TRBJ2-7, the complete variable domain is DTGVSQNPRHKITKRGQNVTFRCDPISEHNRLYWYRQTLGQGPEFLTYFQNEAQLEKSRLLSDRFSAERPKGSFSTLEIQRTEQGDSAMYLCASSLAGSYEQYFGPGTRLTVT.

This clone was counted at least ten times. The chain links TRBV27 to TRBJ2-1; D is unclear. Per the germline V gene, CDR1 is MNHEY and CDR2 is SMNVEV (reference sequence). The CDR3 has 13 residues. The germline V and J ends were trimmed by 7 bases and 5 bases, with 12 bases remaining between them. CDR3 sequence: CASKTEANNEQFF. The CDR3 coding sequence is TGTGCCAGCAAAACCGAAGCCAACAATGAGCAGTTCTTC.

The chain has TRBV5-1 and TRBJ1-4; TRBD1 might be the D (5 bases). The ends were cut back, 0 bases at V and 6 bases at J, with 12 bases in the middle. This CDR3 contains 15 residues. Per the germline V gene, CDR1 is SGHRS and CDR2 is YFSETQ. In DNA, the CDR3 is TGCGCCAGCAGCTTGGGCGCAGGGAGGGATGAAAAACTGTTTTTT. This translates into CASSLGAGRDEKLFF.